These 27 T cell receptor beta chains were sequenced from one sample in a study of blood T cell repertoires in COVID-19. Libraries were prepared by immunoSEQ multiplex PCR; TCRdb keeps only in-frame clonotypes and omits some of them. The table lists roughly 45,000 clones, approximately 95% of them singletons. The sequenced sample was peripheral blood. Every receptor here comes from a man aged 55-75 years with COVID-19, enrolled during active disease.

The chain employs TRBV19 and TRBJ1-5, with TRBD1 identical over 12 bases. J lost 2 bases, V lost 2 bases, and 7 bases had no gene match. The CDR3 runs to 18 residues. Germline V gene data show CDR1 as LNHDA and CDR2 as SQIVND (reference sequence). The CDR3 DNA reads as TGTGCCAGTAGTATATCCGGGACAGGGGGCTTTGGCAATCAGCCCCAGCATTTT. It yields the protein CASSISGTGGFGNQPQHF.

The CDR3 DNA reads as TGTGCCAGCAGCCAGCTAGCGGGAGGCCGCACAGATACGCAGTATTTT. It specifies CASSQLAGGRTDTQYF. The J gene is TRBJ2-3, the V gene TRBV14; 11 bases align to TRBD2. The CDR3 has 16 residues. From germline, CDR1 is SGHDN and CDR2 FVKESK. The ends lost 3 bases at V and 1 base at J; junction bases unmatched: 3.

The chain links TRBV27 to TRBJ1-5; a weak D match, TRBD1 (5 bases). This CDR3 has 13 amino acids. CDR1 is MNHEY and CDR2 is SMNVEV in the germline V gene (reference sequence). V was shortened by 7 bases and J by 6 bases, with 13 bases between the two germline ends. The CDR3 region is CASTRGWGQPQHF. The CDR3 nucleotides are TGTGCCAGCACTAGGGGTTGGGGTCAGCCCCAGCATTTT.

CDR3 sequence (DNA): TGCAGTGCTAGTAGTGCGGGGGCCCCGAGTCTCAATCAGCCCCAGCATTTT. This translates into CSASSAGAPSLNQPQHF. The chain joins TRBV20-1 to TRBJ1-5; maybe TRBD1 (6 bases). This CDR3 spans 17 amino acids. Germline loops: CDR1 DFQATT, CDR2 SNEGSKA (reference sequence). The V and J ends lost 3 bases and 3 bases respectively, with 21 bases between them.

The chain has TRBV18 and TRBJ2-4; maybe TRBD2 (5 bases). Germline V gene lookup returns CDR1 KGHSH and CDR2 LQKENI. The CDR3 is 16 amino acids. Trimming took 0 bases from V and 0 from J, leaving 9 bases between them. This CDR3 is CASSPPGSLAKNIQYF. The CDR3 DNA reads TGTGCCAGCTCACCACCGGGGAGTCTAGCCAAAAACATTCAGTACTTC.

This clone was seen once. The J gene is TRBJ1-1, the V gene TRBV5-1; D may be TRBD1 (5 bases). The CDR3 covers 12 residues. Germline assignment: CDR1 SGHRS and CDR2 YFSETQ. The germline V and J ends were trimmed by 0 bases and 11 bases, with 11 bases remaining between them. CDR3 DNA sequence: TGCGCCAGCAGCTTGGGGAGGGGTCCGGCTTTCTTT. Amino acid sequence: CASSLGRGPAFF.

This clone was recorded a few times. The chain carries TRBV10-3 and TRBJ1-6, with a possible D match to TRBD1 (5 bases). This CDR3 comprises 16 residues. The V gene's germline CDR1 is ENHRY and CDR2 SYGVKD. Deletions cut 3 bases from V and 5 bases from J, with 14 bases between. In nucleotides, the CDR3 is TGTGCCATCAGTGAAGTAAGGGGCGGTAATAATTCACCCCTCCACTTT. This translates into CAISEVRGGNNSPLHF.

The genes are TRBV6-1 and TRBJ1-5; 7 nucleotides agree with TRBD1. The germline V gene has CDR1 MNHNS and CDR2 SASEGT. With 5 bases clipped from V and 3 bases from J, the junction kept 7 bases outside the gene matches. The CDR3 runs 15 residues. CDR3 amino acids: CASSSSGGPNQPQHF. CDR3 sequence (DNA): TGTGCCAGCAGTTCGTCAGGGGGTCCCAATCAGCCCCAGCATTTT.

The rearrangement links TRBV14 to TRBJ1-1; D possibly corresponds to TRBD1 (6 bases). CDR1 is SGHDN and CDR2 is FVKESK in the germline V gene. Deletions cut 4 bases from V and 1 base from J, with 10 bases between. The CDR3 totals 14 residues. CDR3 protein: CASSPYRANTEAFF. In DNA, the CDR3 is TGTGCCAGCAGCCCTTACAGGGCGAACACTGAAGCTTTCTTT.

This clone is a singleton in its sample. The rearrangement joins TRBV7-3 to TRBJ2-1, with 8 nucleotides matching TRBD2. This CDR3 spans 16 amino acids. Germline trimming cut 2 bases from V and 1 base from J; bases unmatched to any gene: 4. Germline V gene data show CDR1 as SGHTA and CDR2 as FQGTGA. This CDR3 is CASSLLPGGSYNEQFF. The CDR3 DNA is TGTGCCAGCAGCTTACTTCCGGGGGGGTCCTACAATGAGCAGTTCTTC.

V is TRBV11-1 and J is TRBJ1-1, with D possibly matching TRBD1 (5 bases). CDR3 size: 14 residues. V lost 2 bases to trimming and J lost 3 bases, with 10 bases between them. The germline gives CDR1 SGHAT, CDR2 FQDESV (reference sequence). Here the CDR3 DNA reads TGTGCCAGCAGCTTATATCTAGGGGACACTGAAGCTTTCTTT. Residues: CASSLYLGDTEAFF.

V usage is TRBV5-1 and J usage is TRBJ1-4, with TRBD1 matching 9 bases. The CDR3 is made up of 17 amino acids. Trimming removed 0 bases from V and 8 bases from J; junction bases left unmatched: 11. The germline V gene encodes CDR1 SGHRS and CDR2 YFSETQ. Here the CDR3 DNA reads TGCGCCAGCAGCTTGGCCGGGACAGGGTCTTCACAAGAAAAACTGTTTTTT. This gives the protein CASSLAGTGSSQEKLFF.

The CDR3 sequence is CASSLQDFTDSPLHF. The CDR3 DNA is TGCGCCAGCAGCCTACAGGATTTCACGGATTCACCCCTCCACTTT. The V call is TRBV4-1, the J call TRBJ1-6, with D tentatively TRBD1 (5 bases). Looked up from germline, CDR1 is MGHRA and CDR2 is YSYEKL. This CDR3 is 15 amino acids long. V lost 4 bases and J 8 bases, leaving 15 bases between the germline ends.

The V gene is TRBV27, the J gene TRBJ2-7; D gene uncertain. This CDR3 has 12 residues. Per the germline V gene, CDR1 is MNHEY and CDR2 is SMNVEV (reference sequence). Trimming took 6 bases from V and 5 from J, leaving 11 bases between them. CDR3 coding DNA: TGTGCCAGCAGCCTACCAAGCAACGAGCAGTACTTC. Its translation is CASSLPSNEQYF.

The chain couples TRBV19 to TRBJ1-6; the D gene is possibly TRBD1 (5 bases). CDR3 length: 17 amino acids. Trimming removed 4 bases from V and 2 bases from J, with 15 bases in between. Germline values: CDR1 LNHDA, CDR2 SQIVND (reference sequence). Written as DNA, the CDR3 is TGTGCCAGTAGTAACCATTTCCGGGGGACCTATAATTCACCCCTCCACTTT. Translating gives CASSNHFRGTYNSPLHF.

This clone turned up a few times. The chain uses TRBV3-1 (or the pseudogene TRBV3-2) and TRBJ2-7; 7 nucleotides agree with TRBD2. This CDR3 is built from 16 residues. V shed 3 bases, J shed 0 bases, and the junction held 8 bases outside the gene matches. Germline-derived CDR1 and CDR2 are LGHDT and YNNKEL (reference sequence). CDR3 sequence: CASSHELAGVSYEQYF. The DNA for the CDR3 is TGTGCCAGCAGCCATGAGTTGGCGGGAGTCTCCTACGAGCAGTACTTC.

This clone has only a few counts. The chain is built from TRBV23-1 and TRBJ1-1; TRBD1 might be the D (5 bases). TRBV23-1 is noted as an ORF with a role that remains uncertain. V shed 4 bases and J shed 4 bases, with 19 bases lying between them. CDR3 length: 16 amino acids. The CDR3 coding sequence is TGCGCCAGCAGTCCGACAGATCTGCCCTGGGCCACTGAAGCTTTCTTT. It codes for CASSPTDLPWATEAFF.

The rearrangement joins TRBV19 to TRBJ2-1, with 16 bases identical to TRBD2. The J segment lost 10 bases and the V segment lost 3 bases, leaving 12 bases of the junction unmatched. The germline V gene encodes CDR1 LNHDA and CDR2 SQIVND (reference sequence). The CDR3 contains 18 residues. CDR3 sequence reads: CASSISGTSGRALREQFF. CDR3 DNA sequence: TGTGCCAGTAGTATTTCCGGGACTAGCGGGAGGGCCCTCAGGGAGCAGTTCTTC.

CDR3 nucleotides: TGTGCCATCAGTGAGTCGGGCGTTTACGAGCAGTACTTC. It encodes CAISESGVYEQYF. The chain employs TRBV10-3 and TRBJ2-7; D is unclear. Trimming pared 0 bases from V and 4 bases from J, leaving 7 bases between. Germline V gene sequence: CDR1 ENHRY, CDR2 SYGVKD. This CDR3 comprises 13 residues.

The rearrangement uses TRBV18 and TRBJ1-2, with D possibly matching TRBD1 (5 bases). The CDR3 spans 13 residues. Trimming took off 6 bases at V and 8 bases at J, with 16 bases between the two ends. The germline V gene encodes CDR1 KGHSH and CDR2 LQKENI. CDR3 residues: CASSRLGGGGYTF. The DNA of the CDR3 is TGTGCCAGCTCCCGGCTCGGGGGAGGCGGCTACACCTTC.

The chain uses TRBV2 and TRBJ1-1; D perhaps matches TRBD1 (5 bases). There are 15 residues in the CDR3. V lost 2 bases and J lost 1, with 11 bases in between. Germline V gene lookup returns CDR1 SNHLY and CDR2 FYNNEI. The CDR3 bases are TGTGCCAGCAGTGAAAGGCAGGGAAGGAACACTGAAGCTTTCTTT. This encodes CASSERQGRNTEAFF.

The V call is TRBV10-3, the J call TRBJ2-5; 7 bases align to TRBD2. Germline lookup yields CDR1 ENHRY and CDR2 SYGVKD. The CDR3 is 13 amino acids. V shed 6 bases, J shed 3 bases, and the junction held 4 bases outside the gene matches. Here the CDR3 DNA reads TGTGCCATCAGCCGAAGCGGGGAAGAGACCCAGTACTTC. This codes for CAISRSGEETQYF.

The chain couples TRBV28 to TRBJ1-3; TRBD1 agrees at 7 bases. CDR1 MDHEN and CDR2 SYDVKM come from the germline V gene. Germline trimming cut 7 bases from V and 0 bases from J; bases unmatched to any gene: 9. There are 16 residues in the CDR3. The CDR3 DNA sequence: TGTGCCAGCACCCGGACAGGCCTCTCCTCTGGAAACACCATATATTTT. Amino acid sequence: CASTRTGLSSGNTIYF.

Note on this clone: One junction end disagrees with the germline gene, perhaps due to a read error. The V gene is TRBV24-1, the J gene TRBJ2-3; TRBD1 matches 8 bases. This CDR3 comprises 19 residues. Germline V gene data show CDR1 as KGHDR and CDR2 as SFDVKD. CDR3 region: CATSDPGTGAYRSTDTQYF. In DNA, the CDR3 is TGTGCTACCAGTGACCCCGGGACAGGCGCATACCGTTCCACAGATACGCAGTATTTT.

The chain joins TRBV18 to TRBJ1-1; 8 bases line up with TRBD1. V trimming: 0 bases; J trimming: 5 bases; junction bases outside the gene matches: 2. Germline CDR1 KGHSH, CDR2 LQKENI. The CDR3 has 14 residues. For the CDR3, the DNA is TGTGCCAGCTCACCACCGACAGGGGTTACTGAAGCTTTCTTT. Translated, it gives CASSPPTGVTEAFF.

V usage is TRBV19 and J usage is TRBJ2-1, with unresolved D. The V end was cut by 8 bases, the J end by 2 bases, with 13 bases between. The CDR3 sequence is 14 residues long. Germline V gene data show CDR1 as LNHDA and CDR2 as SQIVND (reference sequence). The CDR3 nucleotides read TGTGCCAGTGCCAGTGAGGTTACCTACAATGAGCAGTTCTTC. It codes for CASASEVTYNEQFF.

The chain joins TRBV25-1 to TRBJ2-2; D is unresolved. From germline, CDR1 is MGHDK and CDR2 SYGVNS. The CDR3 contains 15 residues. V was trimmed by 2 bases and J by 1 base, leaving 8 bases between them. As DNA, the CDR3 is TGTGCCAGCAGTGAACTGCATAGGAACACCGGGGAGCTGTTTTTT. It yields the protein CASSELHRNTGELFF.